The present T cell receptor (beta chain) was sequenced within a study of T cell repertoires in cytomegalovirus infection. Study-wide background: In the study, CMV epitopes included recently identified HLA-C-restricted and well-studied HLA-B-restricted ones. Carrying CMV and the relevant HLA type showed in public TCR beta signatures.

Germline V gives CDR1 SNHLY, CDR2 FYNNEI. The CDR3 spans 13 residues. The V end was cut by 8 bases, the J end by 4 bases, with 15 bases between. General study findings and limits: The response measured ex vivo was dominated by TCR beta clonotypes (HLA-C-restricted and CMV-specific).

On this clonotype itself: The antigen remains undetermined.

From the reads, TCRdb called clonotypes with MiXCR, one entry per CDR3 protein. Counted here are around 750,000 distinct CDR3 sequences, over 25% occurring once; the ten biggest clones make up around 12%. The clonotype comes from a human donor in good health (CMV status not recorded). Some clones in this sample may be carry-over from other donors' samples. This specimen consisted of cultured CD8+ T cells from PBMCs, obtained from culture after CMV antigen stimulation. V is TRBV2 and J is TRBJ2-7; D might be TRBD2 (6 bases). CDR3 sequence (DNA): TGTGCCAGCGGGGAGCGGGCGCTGTACGAGCAGTACTTC. Its protein product is CASGERALYEQYF.